A single sample gave rise to the 29 T cell receptor beta chains below, sequenced in a study of T cell responses to AZD1222 COVID-19 vaccine. Using immunoSEQ multiplex PCR, the repertoire was profiled, and TCRdb retains in-frame clones only, with some absent. The data contain roughly 50,000 clones, roughly 90% of them seen just once; the ten biggest clones take up under 5.5%. Sequences were derived from peripheral blood, sampled 28 days after the second AZD1222 dose. The receptors were gathered from an adult who received the AZD1222 COVID-19 vaccine.

This chain links TRBV29-1 with TRBJ1-2; the match to TRBD1 covers 9 bases. Trimming took 3 bases from V and 8 from J; bases not matched to a gene: 7. Germline V CDR1 and CDR2: SQVTM, ANQGSEA. The CDR3 covers 13 residues. The CDR3 region has the DNA TGCAGCGTTGATTCGGACAGGGGATTGGGCTACACCTTC. It yields the protein CSVDSDRGLGYTF.

The chain recombines TRBV6-5 with TRBJ1-2, with 7 bases identical to TRBD1. The trim removed 4 bases at V and 6 bases at J, leaving 11 bases unmatched. Germline-derived CDR1 and CDR2 are MNHEY and SVGAGI. The CDR3 runs 15 residues. The CDR3 nucleotides read TGTGCCAGCAGTTCCCCCGGGCAGGGGGTGGATGGCTACACCTTC. It specifies CASSSPGQGVDGYTF.

The chain combines TRBV19 with TRBJ2-7; D tentatively fits TRBD1 or TRBD2 (6 bases each). With 6 bases removed from V and 1 base from J, the gap between germline ends came to 10 bases. Germline assignment: CDR1 LNHDA and CDR2 SQIVND (reference sequence). The CDR3 is 13 residues long. The CDR3 region is CASRRGVSYEQYF. CDR3 DNA sequence: TGTGCCAGTAGAAGGGGGGTATCCTACGAGCAGTACTTC.

The chain combines TRBV3-1 (or the pseudogene TRBV3-2) with TRBJ2-5; D is ambiguous. The CDR3 totals 16 residues. Germline CDR1 reads LGHDT; CDR2 reads YNNKEL (reference sequence). The ends were cut back, 0 bases at V and 1 base at J, with 12 bases in the middle. The CDR3 DNA follows: TGTGCCAGCAGCCAAGATGTTCGGGTGACCCAAGAGACCCAGTACTTC. Residues: CASSQDVRVTQETQYF.

This sequence joins TRBV6-5 and TRBJ1-1, with D unresolved. Looked up from germline, CDR1 is MNHEY and CDR2 is SVGAGI. Trimming stripped 11 bases from V and 0 bases from J, with 13 bases between. The CDR3 spans 13 residues. The CDR3 DNA reads as TGTGCCTGCAACAGCTATATGAACACTGAAGCTTTCTTT. This translates into CACNSYMNTEAFF.

The chain combines TRBV7-9 with TRBJ1-3; D unresolved. Germline assignment: CDR1 SEHNR and CDR2 FQNEAQ (reference sequence). The CDR3 runs 14 residues. Trimming removed 1 base at V and 2 bases at J, with 6 bases between. CDR3 DNA: TGTGCCAGCAGCTTAGTCAGGACTGGAAACACCATATATTTT. Its translation is CASSLVRTGNTIYF.

CDR3 amino acids: CTSSQRLPSTDTQYF. The CDR3 DNA is TGCACCAGCAGCCAACGACTACCAAGCACAGATACGCAGTATTTT. V is TRBV1 and J is TRBJ2-3; the table's D gene call, TRBD2, was not cross checked with the DNA. TRBV1 is marked as a pseudogene. CDR3 size: 15 residues.

This clone was recorded once. The chain is built from TRBV15 and TRBJ2-7; 10 bases match TRBD1. The germline CDR1 and CDR2 sequences are LNHNV and YYDKDF (reference sequence). V shed 8 bases, J shed 7 bases, and the junction held 11 bases outside the gene matches. This CDR3 has 14 residues. In DNA, the CDR3 is TGTGCCACCGCCCGGGACAGGGGTTCGAGGGAGCAGTACTTC. Translated: CATARDRGSREQYF. The variable domain in full, with the rest retrieved from reference TRBV15 and TRBJ2-7, is DAMVIQNPRYQVTQFGKPVTLSCSQTLNHNVMYWYQQKSSQAPKLLFHYYDKDFNNEADTPDNFQSRRPNTSFCFLDIRSPGLGDTAMYLCATARDRGSREQYFGPGTRLTVT.

The chain combines TRBV29-1 with TRBJ1-4, with D unclear. The CDR3 length is 12 residues. V was clipped by 6 bases and J by 2 bases, with 7 bases between them. Germline assignment: CDR1 SQVTM and CDR2 ANQGSEA. CDR3 in amino acids: CSVRRTNEKLFF. CDR3 DNA sequence: TGCAGCGTAAGGCGGACTAATGAAAAACTGTTTTTT.

This clone has more than one count but fewer than ten. The chain employs TRBV7-9 and TRBJ1-4, with 8 bases lining up with TRBD1. The CDR3 is 14 amino acids. The V gene's germline CDR1 is SEHNR and CDR2 FQNEAQ (reference sequence). V was pared by 1 base and J by 8 bases, with 3 bases of the junction left unmatched. CDR3 loop: CASSLGQGFEKLFF. Here the CDR3 DNA reads TGTGCCAGCAGCTTAGGACAGGGGTTCGAAAAACTGTTTTTT.

The V call is TRBV7-9, the J call TRBJ1-6; TRBD1 agrees at 9 bases. Germline CDR1 and CDR2: SEHNR and FQNEAQ (reference sequence). V trimming: 6 bases; J trimming: 9 bases; junction bases outside the gene matches: 3. The CDR3 consists of 13 residues. In nucleotides, the CDR3 is TGTGCCAGCAGACAGGGGGCGAGTTCACCCCTCCACTTT. Translation: CASRQGASSPLHF. The full variable domain, with the rest looked up from reference TRBV7-9 and TRBJ1-6, is DTGVSQNPRHKITKRGQNVTFRCDPISEHNRLYWYRQTLGQGPEFLTYFQNEAQLEKSRLLSDRFSAERPKGSFSTLEIQRTEQGDSAMYLCASRQGASSPLHFGNGTRLTVT.

The DNA for the CDR3 is TGTGCCAGCAGGTTCAGTGGGTCTAACTATGGCTACACCTTC. It yields the protein CASRFSGSNYGYTF. V is TRBV6-5 and J is TRBJ1-2; the D is unclear. This CDR3 spans 14 amino acids. The germline gives CDR1 MNHEY, CDR2 SVGAGI. Trimming pared 6 bases from V and 0 bases from J, leaving 11 bases between.

CDR3 sequence (DNA): TGTGCCAGCAGCTTTCAGGGCTCAATCGAGACCCAGTACTTC. Its protein product is CASSFQGSIETQYF. This sequence joins TRBV11-2 and TRBJ2-5; a possible D gene is TRBD1 (5 bases). CDR1 and CDR2 from the germline V gene are SGHAT and FQNNGV. Trimming pared 3 bases from V and 5 bases from J, leaving 13 bases between. The CDR3 consists of 14 residues. The full variable domain, in which reference TRBV11-2 and TRBJ2-5 provide the parts outside the CDR3, is EAGVAQSPRYKIIEKRQSVAFWCNPISGHATLYWYQQILGQGPKLLIQFQNNGVVDDSQLPKDRFSAERLKGVDSTLKIQPAKLEDSAVYLCASSFQGSIETQYFGPGTRLLVL.

This clone was seen a handful of times. The chain joins TRBV5-4 to TRBJ2-7; tentative D call: TRBD1 (6 bases). Germline V gives CDR1 SGHNT, CDR2 YYREEE (reference sequence). Trimming removed 3 bases at V and 3 bases at J, with 10 bases between. The CDR3 sequence is 13 residues long. DNA of the CDR3: TGTGCCAGCAGCTCCCTGACAGGCTACGAGCAGTACTTC. The encoded protein is CASSSLTGYEQYF.

The chain employs TRBV4-1 and TRBJ2-5, with 8 bases lining up with TRBD1. V gave up 3 bases and J gave up 6 bases; unmatched junction bases: 15. The CDR3 runs to 17 residues. Germline V gene sequence: CDR1 MGHRA, CDR2 YSYEKL. CDR3 residues: CASSQAPGQVDRKTQYF. The DNA for the CDR3 is TGCGCCAGCAGCCAGGCTCCGGGACAGGTTGATCGGAAGACCCAGTACTTC.

The chain carries TRBV7-2 and TRBJ1-6, with 7 bases aligning to TRBD1. Germline loops: CDR1 SGHTA, CDR2 FQGNSA. The trim removed 8 bases at V and 13 bases at J, leaving 14 bases unmatched. This CDR3 is built from 14 residues. CDR3 sequence (DNA): TGTGCCAGCGGTTTTAGTAGGGACAGCGGGCCCCTCCACTTT. Encoded protein: CASGFSRDSGPLHF.

The CDR3 protein is CASSVGTAPYEQYF. In nucleotides, the CDR3 is TGTGCCAGCAGCGTAGGGACAGCCCCCTACGAGCAGTACTTC. V and J are TRBV9 and TRBJ2-7; perhaps TRBD1 as D (6 bases). The V gene lost 0 bases and the J gene lost 2 bases, with 9 bases spanning the gap. Germline CDR1 reads SGDLS; CDR2 reads YYNGEE. This CDR3 region has 14 residues.

The chain carries TRBV5-1 and TRBJ2-2, with D perhaps matching TRBD1 or TRBD2 (6 bases each). Germline CDR1 reads SGHRS; CDR2 reads YFSETQ. V was clipped by 0 bases and J by 7 bases, with 10 bases between them. This CDR3 comprises 14 residues. For the CDR3, the DNA is TGCGCCAGCAGCTTGGAGGGGGGACTCGGGGAGCTGTTTTTT. Protein sequence: CASSLEGGLGELFF.

The chain employs TRBV4-1 and TRBJ2-7; 7 nucleotides agree with TRBD1. The CDR3 has 15 amino acids. V lost 0 bases and J lost 3; bases outside the gene matches: 5. Germline values: CDR1 MGHRA, CDR2 YSYEKL. The CDR3 loop is CASSQETGQYYEQYF. The CDR3, as DNA: TGCGCCAGCAGCCAAGAAACGGGACAGTACTACGAGCAGTACTTC.

This clone was counted once. The chain carries TRBV28 and TRBJ2-5; D is undetermined. V shed 5 bases and J shed 5 bases, with 12 bases lying between them. Germline CDR1 MDHEN, CDR2 SYDVKM. The length of the CDR3 is 13 residues. In DNA form, the CDR3 reads TGTGCCAGCAGTCCGCAAGGGTGGGAGACCCAGTACTTC. It is translated as CASSPQGWETQYF.

V is TRBV27 and J is TRBJ1-5, with D perhaps matching TRBD1 (5 bases). CDR1 is MNHEY and CDR2 is SMNVEV in the germline V gene (reference sequence). The CDR3 loop spans 13 amino acids. Trimming cost V 6 bases and J 8 bases, with 14 bases left between them. DNA for the CDR3: TGTGCCAGCAGGGGAGACGGAGGGGAGCCCCAGCATTTT. Its translation: CASRGDGGEPQHF.

The DNA for the CDR3 is TGCGCCAGCAGCCCCCCCCAGGGCTCCTACAATGAGCAGTTCTTC. It encodes CASSPPQGSYNEQFF. The genes are TRBV4-1 and TRBJ2-1; D perhaps matches TRBD1 (5 bases). The germline V and J ends were trimmed by 4 bases and 0 bases, with 10 bases remaining between them. The CDR3 length is 15 residues. Germline V gene sequence: CDR1 MGHRA, CDR2 YSYEKL.

This chain uses TRBV10-1 with TRBJ1-1; D not certain. Trimming took 9 bases from V and 1 from J, leaving 18 bases between them. In germline, CDR1 is WNHNN, CDR2 SYGVQD (reference sequence). The CDR3 is 15 amino acids. The CDR3 sequence is CARSLPHLRNTEAFF. CDR3 DNA: TGCGCCAGATCACTCCCCCACTTACGGAACACTGAAGCTTTCTTT.

J is TRBJ2-2 and V is TRBV6-5; no reliable D call. CDR1 and CDR2 (germline): MNHEY, SVGAGI. Trimming left V 7 bases short and J 6 bases short, with 12 bases between. This CDR3 has 13 residues. The CDR3 nucleotides are TGTGCCAGCACCACCCAAGAATCCGGGGAGCTGTTTTTT. Translation: CASTTQESGELFF.

This clone was observed a handful of times. The chain employs TRBV6-5 and TRBJ1-1; tentative D call: TRBD1 (5 bases). V was trimmed by 6 bases and J by 7 bases, leaving 9 bases between them. CDR3 size: 11 residues. Germline V lookup: CDR1 MNHEY, CDR2 SVGAGI. CDR3 residues: CASRTANEAFF. CDR3 DNA sequence: TGTGCCAGCAGGACAGCTAATGAAGCTTTCTTT.

The chain recombines TRBV7-9 with TRBJ2-7; 7 positions match TRBD2. Germline CDR1 reads SEHNR; CDR2 reads FQNEAQ (reference sequence). After removal of 4 bases from V and 4 bases from J, the junction contained 7 bases not matched to a gene. This CDR3 spans 14 amino acids. This CDR3 is CASSWDLGGYEQYF. The CDR3 nucleotides are TGTGCCAGCAGCTGGGACCTCGGGGGGTACGAGCAGTACTTC.

This chain connects TRBV6-5 to TRBJ1-3, with D perhaps TRBD1 (6 bases). The length of the CDR3 is 14 residues. In germline, CDR1 is MNHEY, CDR2 SVGAGI. V was cut by 7 bases and J by 11 bases, with 21 bases left in between. This CDR3 is CASKGGDTRWAIYF. As DNA, the CDR3 is TGTGCCAGCAAAGGTGGGGACACCCGTTGGGCCATATATTTT.

The V call is TRBV2, the J call TRBJ1-4; no firm D call. V lost 3 bases, J lost 8 bases, and 7 bases lay in between. The CDR3 runs 12 residues. Germline values: CDR1 SNHLY, CDR2 FYNNEI. Written as DNA, the CDR3 is TGTGCCAGCAGTGATTTGGGCGAAAAACTGTTTTTT. It is translated as CASSDLGEKLFF.

The J gene is TRBJ2-7, the V gene TRBV5-4; 10 bases map to TRBD2. Germline V CDR1 and CDR2: SGHNT, YYREEE (reference sequence). CDR3 size: 13 residues. V dropped 5 bases and J dropped 1; count of bases not matched to a gene: 0. The DNA for the CDR3 is TGTGCCAGCAGAGCGGGAGGGTCCTACGAGCAGTACTTC. This codes for CASRAGGSYEQYF. The full variable domain, with the rest looked up from reference TRBV5-4 and TRBJ2-7, is ETGVTQSPTHLIKTRGQQVTLRCSSQSGHNTVSWYQQALGQGPQFIFQYYREEENGRGNFPPRFSGLQFPNYSSELNVNALELDDSALYLCASRAGGSYEQYFGPGTRLTVT.